This T cell receptor (beta chain) originates from a study of T and B cells in COVID-19 patients. Across the study: COVID-19 patients gave peripheral blood either during active infection or after recovery. Findings of the study overall: Exclusive to the recovered cohort were approximately 2,500 TCR clusters, roughly 34 of them with low generation probability. Patients with COVID-19 reportedly showed strongly skewed T cell receptor beta variable and joining gene usage. Active COVID-19 showed highly clonal TRB repertoires; recovery showed diversity and richness above healthy donors.

The junction had 6 bases not matched to a gene; V was cut back by 3 bases and J by 6 bases. The CDR3 sequence is 14 residues long. Germline V gene data show CDR1 as MDHEN and CDR2 as SYDVKM. TRB rearrangements were amplified by multiplex PCR with BIOMED2 TRB-A/B primers. TCRdb reprocessed the multiplex PCR reads via MiXCR and lists one record per CDR3 protein. The sample has about 21,000 distinct CDR3 sequences; more than 30% are singletons. From blood, roughly 220-550 ng of genomic DNA served as TRB template. This clonotype has only one observation. The antigen remains undetermined. The sequencing sample was made of blood. The receptor's source is a human donor who had recovered from COVID-19. This chain joins TRBV28 and TRBJ1-1; TRBD1 aligns across 8 bases. This CDR3 is CASSFTGGRAEAFF. Written as DNA, the CDR3 is TGTGCCAGCAGTTTCACAGGGGGGAGAGCTGAAGCTTTCTTT.